Listed here are 28 T cell receptor beta chains from one sample, sequenced in a study of T cells in Graves' hyperthyroidism and ophthalmopathy (dated by TCRdb to between 2018 and 2021). Libraries were made using multiplex PCR. Sequenced on an Illumina HiSeq 2000. TCR beta CDR3 regions were amplified from RNA transcripts. For the first round of RT-PCR on the TCR CDR3, the HTBI primer set was used together with the Qiagen OneStep RT-PCR kit. In TCRdb, the public reads were trimmed at Q25 with fastp and aligned with MiXCR, with productive beta chains retained. Rows with a matching CDR3 protein are joined into one entry that keeps the most common DNA and genes. The sample table lists a few hundred thousand distinct CDR3 sequences, roughly an eighth of them with a count of one. 34% of the sample is in the top ten clones. The sequenced sample consisted of blood. These receptor sequences come from a woman in her thirties or forties with Graves' ophthalmopathy.

The rearrangement uses TRBV2 and TRBJ2-6; D is possibly TRBD1 (6 bases). Trimming cost V 7 bases and J 0 bases, with 13 bases left between them. This CDR3 has 16 residues. The germline CDR1 and CDR2 sequences are SNHLY and FYNNEI. CDR3: CASIGRGSSGANVLTF. The CDR3 DNA reads TGTGCCAGCATCGGCAGGGGAAGCTCTGGGGCCAACGTCCTGACTTTC.

This clonotype was recorded at least ten times. V and J are TRBV6-4 and TRBJ2-2, with D hard to call. Trimming shortened V by 3 bases and J by 1 base, and 3 bases separated the two germline ends. Germline loops: CDR1 MRHNA, CDR2 SNTAGT. The CDR3 consists of 13 residues. The CDR3 sequence is CASSEGNTGELFF. Written as DNA, the CDR3 is TGTGCCAGCAGTGAGGGGAACACCGGGGAGCTGTTTTTT.

This clonotype was observed a handful of times. This sequence joins TRBV5-1 and TRBJ1-3; D unclear. V lost 3 bases to trimming and J lost 3 bases, with 13 bases between them. This CDR3 contains 15 residues. Germline V lookup: CDR1 SGHRS, CDR2 YFSETQ. CDR3 sequence reads: CASSSWGSDGNTIYF. CDR3 DNA sequence: TGCGCCAGCAGCTCATGGGGTTCGGATGGAAACACCATATATTTT.

This clonotype was observed a handful of times. The chain is built from TRBV6-1 and TRBJ1-1, with D maybe TRBD1 (6 bases). Germline V lookup: CDR1 MNHNS, CDR2 SASEGT. This CDR3 has 13 amino acids. Trimming took off 8 bases at V and 8 bases at J, with 18 bases between the two ends. The CDR3 loop is CASVRGGGGEAFF. The CDR3, as DNA: TGTGCCAGCGTACGGGGGGGGGGCGGCGAAGCTTTCTTT.

This clonotype was counted at least ten times. The rearrangement uses TRBV6-1 and TRBJ2-3; no reliable D call. Germline CDR1 is MNHNS and CDR2 is SASEGT. V lost 5 bases and J lost 5, with 8 bases in between. The CDR3 has 12 amino acids. The CDR3 region is CASSTQEDTQYF. CDR3 in DNA: TGTGCCAGCAGTACCCAGGAAGATACGCAGTATTTT.

This clonotype was counted ten times or more. The chain employs TRBV28 and TRBJ2-3, with D possibly TRBD1 on 6 matching bases. Per germline, CDR1 MDHEN and CDR2 SYDVKM. V was trimmed by 3 bases and J by 3 bases, leaving 10 bases between them. The CDR3 runs 14 residues. CDR3 in DNA: TGTGCCAGCAGTTTGGACAGCGAAACAGATACGCAGTATTTT. Translation: CASSLDSETDTQYF.

The chain links TRBV24-1 to TRBJ2-3, with 7 bases identical to TRBD2. The CDR3 loop spans 13 amino acids. Per the germline V gene, CDR1 is KGHDR and CDR2 is SFDVKD. The V and J ends lost 4 bases and 9 bases, in that order; junction bases with no gene match: 6. This CDR3 is CATSDPGGRTQYF. Here the CDR3 DNA reads TGTGCCACCAGTGACCCCGGGGGGAGGACGCAGTATTTT.

In its sample, this clonotype was seen many times. V gene TRBV2 combines with J gene TRBJ2-5; D is possibly TRBD1 (6 bases). V was shortened by 4 bases and J by 2 bases, with 17 bases between the two germline ends. The CDR3 totals 16 residues. CDR1 is SNHLY, CDR2 FYNNEI, per germline. The DNA for the CDR3 is TGTGCCAGCAGTGGACAGGTTCCGAATCCTCAAGAGACCCAGTACTTC. Amino acids: CASSGQVPNPQETQYF.

The genes are TRBV3-1 and TRBJ2-5, with a tentative D call TRBD1 (5 bases). The CDR3 length is 13 residues. Germline V gene sequence: CDR1 LGHDT, CDR2 YNNKEL (reference sequence). The V gene lost 1 base and the J gene lost 4 bases, with 7 bases spanning the gap. The CDR3 DNA is TGTGCCAGCAGCCAAGCCAGGGCAGAGACCCAGTACTTC. The encoded protein is CASSQARAETQYF.

Only a few counts were recorded for this clonotype. The chain is built from TRBV19 and TRBJ1-5, with unresolved D. The V end was cut by 6 bases, the J end by 7 bases, with 13 bases between. The germline V gene has CDR1 LNHDA and CDR2 SQIVND (reference sequence). The length of the CDR3 is 13 residues. The chain's CDR3 is CASSPGPAQPQHF. The CDR3 nucleotides read TGTGCCAGTAGCCCCGGGCCCGCACAGCCCCAGCATTTT.

This clonotype has at least ten counts. The chain combines TRBV20-1 with TRBJ2-7; possibly TRBD1 for D (7 bases). V lost 2 bases to trimming and J lost 7 bases, with 15 bases between them. Germline CDR1 is DFQATT and CDR2 is SNEGSKA (reference sequence). The CDR3 loop spans 13 amino acids. CDR3 nucleotide sequence: TGCAGTGCTAGAATTCTCAGGGGGAGGGAGCAGTACTTC. Its protein is CSARILRGREQYF.

This clonotype has just a few counts. This sequence joins TRBV20-1 and TRBJ2-7; 12 bases line up with TRBD2. This CDR3 has 16 amino acids. Unmatched junction bases numbered 10, after V lost 6 bases and J lost 1 base. CDR1 DFQATT and CDR2 SNEGSKA come from the germline V gene (reference sequence). CDR3 sequence reads: CSAIPPLAGGSYEQYF. In DNA, the CDR3 is TGCAGTGCCATCCCCCCTCTAGCGGGAGGGTCCTACGAGCAGTACTTC.

In its sample, this clonotype was seen a few times. This sequence joins TRBV2 and TRBJ1-2; 7 bases map to TRBD1. The CDR3 length is 16 residues. Germline values: CDR1 SNHLY, CDR2 FYNNEI. V trimming: 7 bases; J trimming: 3 bases; junction bases outside the gene matches: 14. In DNA form, the CDR3 reads TGTGCCAGCACCAAAGGATGGCAGGGGGGATACTATGGCTACACCTTC. It yields the protein CASTKGWQGGYYGYTF.

This clonotype was seen repeatedly, ten times or more. The chain carries TRBV19 and TRBJ1-6, with 8 bases aligning to TRBD1. The germline CDR1 and CDR2 sequences are LNHDA and SQIVND (reference sequence). The V and J ends lost 9 bases and 7 bases, in that order; junction bases with no gene match: 5. This CDR3 contains 13 residues. CDR3: CASRTGRNSPLHF. CDR3 nucleotide sequence: TGTGCCAGCCGGACAGGGAGGAATTCACCCCTCCACTTT.

The sample holds many counts of this clonotype. V usage is TRBV2 and J usage is TRBJ1-2; D unresolved. The V end was cut by 4 bases, the J end by 8 bases, with 14 bases between. The germline CDR1 and CDR2 sequences are SNHLY and FYNNEI. This CDR3 contains 13 residues. This CDR3 reads CASSGMGIWGYTF. CDR3 bases: TGTGCCAGCAGTGGTATGGGGATTTGGGGCTACACCTTC.

The rearrangement joins TRBV27 to TRBJ2-5; D is ambiguous. Trimming shortened V by 6 bases and J by 7 bases, and 15 bases separated the two germline ends. The CDR3 covers 13 residues. Germline lookup yields CDR1 MNHEY and CDR2 SMNVEV (reference sequence). The chain's CDR3 is CASRNAVLGTQYF. CDR3 nucleotide sequence: TGTGCCAGCAGGAACGCCGTCCTGGGGACCCAGTACTTC.

At least ten counts were recorded for this clonotype. V gene TRBV7-2 combines with J gene TRBJ2-7, with D possibly being TRBD1 or TRBD2 (7 bases each). The CDR3 has 17 amino acids. CDR1 is SGHTA and CDR2 is FQGNSA in the germline V gene. V dropped 4 bases and J dropped 3 bases, with 22 bases sitting between them. The CDR3 loop reads CASSSNRGGGRVYEQYF. The DNA of the CDR3 is TGTGCCAGCAGCTCAAACAGGGGAGGGGGCCGAGTCTACGAGCAGTACTTC. Supplemented by reference TRBV7-2 and TRBJ2-7, the full variable domain reads GAGVSQSPSNKVTEKGKDVELRCDPISGHTALYWYRQSLGQGLEFLIYFQGNSAPDKSGLPSDRFSAERTGGSVSTLTIQRTQQEDSAVYLCASSSNRGGGRVYEQYFGPGTRLTVT.

This clonotype was observed many times. The genes are TRBV6-2 or TRBV6-3 and TRBJ1-2; D unresolved. The CDR3 consists of 13 residues. Germline assignment: CDR1 MNHEY and CDR2 SVGEGT. The ends were cut back, 7 bases at V and 4 bases at J, with 13 bases in the middle. The CDR3 is CASNGGGLYGYTF. For the CDR3, the DNA is TGTGCCAGCAACGGAGGAGGGCTCTATGGCTACACCTTC.

This chain joins TRBV27 and TRBJ2-3, with 10 positions matching TRBD1. Trimming removed 5 bases from V and 2 bases from J; junction bases left unmatched: 10. Germline CDR1 MNHEY, CDR2 SMNVEV (reference sequence). This CDR3 comprises 17 residues. The CDR3 coding sequence is TGTGCCAGCAGTGGGCTCGGGACAGGGGAGGCCACAGATACGCAGTATTTT. This translates into CASSGLGTGEATDTQYF.

This clonotype was found many times. V and J are TRBV27 and TRBJ2-7, with 8 bases that match TRBD2. CDR1 is MNHEY and CDR2 is SMNVEV in the germline V gene (reference sequence). The CDR3 has 15 residues. Trimming at V came to 3 bases and at J to 0 bases, leaving 4 bases not matched to a gene. The DNA for the CDR3 is TGTGCCAGCAGTTTTCGACTAGCGAGCTCCTACGAGCAGTACTTC. Its translation is CASSFRLASSYEQYF.

V is TRBV20-1 and J is TRBJ2-2; a possible D gene is TRBD1 (7 bases). The CDR3 extends over 14 amino acids. The germline V and J ends were trimmed by 3 bases and 2 bases, with 10 bases remaining between them. The V gene's germline CDR1 is DFQATT and CDR2 SNEGSKA (reference sequence). CDR3 bases: TGCAGTGCTAGGCGGGACAGAAACACCGGGGAGCTGTTTTTT. Translated, it gives CSARRDRNTGELFF.

In this sample, this clonotype turned up many times. CDR3 nucleotide sequence: TGTGCCAGTAGTATAGAGCGTTCAGGGTGGGGAGAGGGCACAGATACGCAGTATTTT. It encodes CASSIERSGWGEGTDTQYF. The V and J genes are TRBV19 and TRBJ2-3, with D perhaps matching TRBD1 or TRBD2 (5 bases each). This CDR3 is built from 19 residues. Germline-derived CDR1 and CDR2 are LNHDA and SQIVND (reference sequence). Trimming cost V 0 bases and J 1 base, with 20 bases left between them.

This clonotype was seen only a few times. V is TRBV18 and J is TRBJ1-1; tentatively, D is TRBD1 (5 bases). The CDR3 has 16 residues. The germline V and J ends were trimmed by 3 bases and 3 bases, with 17 bases remaining between them. CDR1 and CDR2 from the germline V gene are KGHSH and LQKENI. CDR3 sequence reads: CASSPPPTVGDTEAFF. In nucleotides, the CDR3 is TGTGCCAGCTCACCGCCGCCTACCGTAGGGGACACTGAAGCTTTCTTT.

J is TRBJ2-2 and V is TRBV6-1, with 9 bases fitting TRBD1. After removal of 8 bases from V and 3 bases from J, the junction contained 4 bases not matched to a gene. CDR1 and CDR2 from the germline V gene are MNHNS and SASEGT. This CDR3 contains 14 residues. In DNA, the CDR3 is TGTGCCAGCGAGCGGACAGGGGACACCGGGGAGCTGTTTTTT. Protein product: CASERTGDTGELFF.

This clonotype was observed many times. V and J are TRBV2 and TRBJ2-7, with a possible D match to TRBD2 (7 bases). CDR1 is SNHLY and CDR2 is FYNNEI in the germline V gene. This CDR3 is 15 amino acids long. V was shortened by 1 base and J by 2 bases, with 12 bases between the two germline ends. The CDR3 reads CASSEGGGAPYEQYF. CDR3 coding DNA: TGTGCCAGCAGTGAAGGGGGGGGGGCCCCCTACGAGCAGTACTTC.

This clonotype was picked up many times. V usage is TRBV6-1 and J usage is TRBJ1-1; D unresolved. The germline V gene has CDR1 MNHNS and CDR2 SASEGT. Deletions cut 6 bases from V and 2 bases from J, with 13 bases between. The CDR3 loop spans 14 amino acids. The CDR3 DNA follows: TGTGCCAGCAGCGCTAAGTCGGGAAACACTGAAGCTTTCTTT. Translating it yields CASSAKSGNTEAFF.

This clonotype was observed many times. The rearrangement links TRBV18 to TRBJ1-2; TRBD1 matches at 9 bases. Germline assignment: CDR1 KGHSH and CDR2 LQKENI. This CDR3 region has 14 residues. V shed 3 bases, J shed 7 bases, and the junction held 6 bases outside the gene matches. The DNA of the CDR3 is TGTGCCAGCTCACCGTCCCGGGACAGGGCTGGCTACACCTTC. Amino acid sequence: CASSPSRDRAGYTF.

The V call is TRBV28, the J call TRBJ1-2, with D possibly TRBD1 on 5 matching bases. The CDR3 extends over 13 amino acids. V was pared by 6 bases and J by 5 bases, with 13 bases between. The germline CDR1 and CDR2 sequences are MDHEN and SYDVKM. The CDR3 loop is CASSLGGRYGYTF. As DNA, the CDR3 is TGTGCCAGCAGCCTCGGGGGACGATATGGCTACACCTTC.